Many counts were recorded for the clone carrying this T cell receptor beta chain. Preparing the TCRbeta library involved the use of unique molecular identifiers. TCRdb itself ran the PCR reads through MiXCR, one entry per CDR3 protein. The sample has approximately 510,000 distinct CDR3 sequences; about 16% are singletons. The CDR3 spans 14 residues. The data belong to a study of T-cell reconstitution after alpha-beta-depleted transplantation in children. Source: PBMCs from the stem cell graft donor, taken from the stem cell graft. The sequence was obtained from a human donor who donated a stem cell graft to a child with acute lymphoblastic leukemia. The chain links TRBV21-1 to TRBJ1-1; the table's TRBD1 call for D was not verified on the DNA. TRBV21-1 is a pseudogene. The CDR3 bases are TGTGCCAGCAGCTCCAGGGGCCCGAACACTGAAGCTTTCTTT. It codes for CASSSRGPNTEAFF.